This is a list of T cell receptor beta chains from one sample in a study of post-analysis software for immune sequencing data. TCRdb reprocessed the PCR reads with MiXCR, giving one entry per CDR3 protein. The sample yields approximately 730,000 distinct CDR3 sequences, roughly 30% seen once. Sequenced material: blood. Receptors originate from a girl between 5 and 17 years old with multiple sclerosis. Both conserved end residues are part of each CDR3. The order of the fields is clone size, V gene, J gene, D gene, CDR3 protein, CDR3 DNA. The D gene is left open where the match is weak. Clone size is shown for a subset of rows, as once, few, many or a class of expanded clone.

size: .; V: TRBV20-1; J: TRBJ1-4; D: TRBD1; CDR3: CSARDRATNEKLFF; DNA: TGCAGTGCCAGAGACAGGGCAACTAATGAAAAACTGTTTTTT
size: few; V: TRBV14; J: TRBJ2-7; D: .; CDR3: CASRPPGPPTDYEQYF; DNA: TGTGCCAGCAGGCCTCCAGGGCCCCCCACCGATTACGAGCAGTACTTC
size: few; V: TRBV29-1; J: TRBJ2-1; D: .; CDR3: CSVEVADNEQFF; DNA: TGCAGCGTTGAAGTGGCGGACAATGAGCAGTTCTTC
size: few; V: TRBV20-1; J: TRBJ2-1; D: .; CDR3: CSATHSKLPGFGNEQFF; DNA: TGCAGTGCTACCCACTCCAAGCTCCCCGGGTTTGGTAATGAGCAGTTCTTC
size: .; V: TRBV3-1; J: TRBJ2-3; D: .; CDR3: CASSPRRHTDTQYF; DNA: TGTGCCAGCAGCCCCCGTCGCCACACAGATACGCAGTATTTT
size: .; V: TRBV20-1; J: TRBJ1-2; D: .; CDR3: CSAALGYGYTF; DNA: TGCAGTGCCGCACTGGGCTATGGCTACACCTTC
size: .; V: TRBV7-9; J: TRBJ2-5; D: .; CDR3: CASSASGLNQETQYF; DNA: TGTGCCAGCAGCGCCAGTGGACTAAACCAAGAGACCCAGTACTTC
size: few; V: TRBV11-2; J: TRBJ1-2; D: .; CDR3: CASSFRNYGYTF; DNA: TGTGCCAGCAGCTTCCGAAACTATGGCTACACCTTC
size: .; V: TRBV29-1; J: TRBJ2-5; D: TRBD2; CDR3: CSVAAGGAIQETQYF; DNA: TGCAGCGTTGCAGCCGGGGGGGCAATCCAAGAGACCCAGTACTTC
size: few; V: TRBV5-6; J: TRBJ2-5; D: .; CDR3: CASSFGRVQETQYF; DNA: TGTGCCAGCAGCTTTGGCAGGGTCCAAGAGACCCAGTACTTC
size: .; V: TRBV7-9; J: TRBJ1-6; D: .; CDR3: CASNEVSTNSPPHF; DNA: TGTGCCAGCAACGAAGTCTCGACGAATTCACCCCCCCACTTT
size: once; V: TRBV10-3; J: TRBJ2-1; D: .; CDR3: CAIRSSPGGEQFF; DNA: TGTGCCATCCGGTCGTCCCCGGGGGGCGAGCAGTTCTTC
size: .; V: TRBV11-2; J: TRBJ1-4; D: .; CDR3: CASSLAPNEKLFF; DNA: TGTGCCAGCAGCTTAGCTCCTAATGAAAAACTGTTTTTT
size: .; V: TRBV10-3; J: TRBJ2-7; D: TRBD1; CDR3: CAISSWGQVDEQYF; DNA: TGTGCCATCAGTTCATGGGGACAGGTCGACGAGCAGTACTTC
size: .; V: TRBV29-1; J: TRBJ1-2; D: .; CDR3: CSVDLGGYTF; DNA: TGCAGCGTTGATCTGGGTGGCTACACCTTC
size: .; V: TRBV20-1; J: TRBJ1-2; D: TRBD1; CDR3: CSASWGQTNYGYTF; DNA: TGCAGTGCTAGTTGGGGACAGACTAATTATGGCTACACCTTC
size: .; V: TRBV7-2; J: TRBJ2-5; D: .; CDR3: CACSLVQGRLETQYF; DNA: TGTGCCTGCAGCCTTGTACAGGGGAGGTTGGAGACCCAGTACTTC
size: .; V: TRBV6-5; J: TRBJ2-3; D: .; CDR3: CASSSQLPSRSGDTQYF; DNA: TGTGCCAGCAGTTCTCAACTGCCCTCTAGGTCTGGAGATACGCAGTATTTT
size: once; V: TRBV28; J: TRBJ2-3; D: TRBD2; CDR3: CVSSGGGLAGPDTQYF; DNA: TGTGTCAGCAGTGGGGGGGGACTAGCGGGACCAGATACGCAGTATTTT
size: .; V: TRBV7-2; J: TRBJ2-2; D: TRBD2; CDR3: CASGVTSGNTGELFF; DNA: TGTGCCAGCGGGGTGACTAGCGGGAACACCGGGGAGCTGTTTTTT
size: few; V: TRBV27; J: TRBJ1-5; D: .; CDR3: CASRIRRNQPQHF; DNA: TGTGCCAGCAGAATCCGGAGGAATCAGCCCCAGCATTTT
size: few; V: TRBV5-1; J: TRBJ2-1; D: TRBD2; CDR3: CASSPSGGSSYNEQFF; DNA: TGCGCCAGCAGCCCTAGCGGGGGCAGCTCCTACAATGAGCAGTTCTTC
size: few; V: TRBV6-6; J: TRBJ2-2; D: TRBD2; CDR3: CASNLAGVADGELFF; DNA: TGTGCCAGTAACCTAGCGGGAGTAGCGGACGGGGAGCTGTTTTTT
size: few; V: TRBV24-1; J: TRBJ2-6; D: TRBD1; CDR3: CATSDTTGSSSGANVLTF; DNA: TGTGCCACCAGTGACACGACAGGGTCGAGCTCTGGGGCCAACGTCCTGACTTTC
size: few; V: TRBV12-3/TRBV12-4; J: TRBJ2-3; D: TRBD2; CDR3: CASRPKNSGSADTQYF; DNA: TGTGCCAGCAGGCCTAAGAATAGCGGGAGCGCAGATACGCAGTATTTT
size: .; V: TRBV2; J: TRBJ2-4; D: .; CDR3: CASSELIYRTTKNIQYF; DNA: TGTGCCAGCAGTGAATTAATTTACAGGACTACAAAAAACATTCAGTACTTC
size: .; V: TRBV15; J: TRBJ2-1; D: .; CDR3: CATSKATGARVEQFF; DNA: TGTGCCACCAGCAAGGCTACGGGGGCGCGGGTTGAGCAGTTCTTC
size: .; V: TRBV6-5; J: TRBJ2-1; D: .; CDR3: CASTYFAREFF; DNA: TGTGCCAGCACCTACTTTGCGCGGGAGTTCTTC
size: .; V: TRBV20-1; J: TRBJ2-2; D: .; CDR3: CSASRGPGTGERFF; DNA: TGCAGTGCCAGTAGGGGACCTGGTACCGGGGAGCGGTTTTTT
size: .; V: TRBV20-1; J: TRBJ1-4; D: .; CDR3: CSARDDQGKLFF; DNA: TGCAGTGCTAGAGATGACCAGGGAAAACTGTTTTTT
size: .; V: TRBV9; J: TRBJ2-5; D: .; CDR3: CASSVAGGGSQYF; DNA: TGTGCCAGCAGCGTAGCGGGGGGCGGATCCCAGTACTTC
size: .; V: TRBV7-2; J: TRBJ2-5; D: .; CDR3: CASSLRDPSPETQYF; DNA: TGTGCCAGCAGCTTACGAGACCCATCCCCAGAGACCCAGTACTTC
size: .; V: TRBV4-3; J: TRBJ2-1; D: .; CDR3: CASSHNSFNEQFF; DNA: TGCGCCAGTAGCCATAACAGTTTTAATGAGCAGTTCTTC
size: few; V: TRBV29-1; J: TRBJ2-7; D: .; CDR3: CSVASGSDYEQYF; DNA: TGCAGCGTTGCTTCGGGCAGCGATTACGAGCAGTACTTC
size: .; V: TRBV4-1; J: TRBJ2-4; D: TRBD1; CDR3: CASSQAQGAIGLGHLQYF; DNA: TGCGCCAGCAGCCAAGCACAGGGGGCTATCGGACTAGGGCACCTTCAGTACTTC
size: few; V: TRBV7-9; J: TRBJ1-2; D: TRBD1; CDR3: CASSITGTGGRDYGYTF; DNA: TGTGCCAGCAGCATAACCGGGACAGGGGGCAGAGACTATGGCTACACCTTC
size: .; V: TRBV20-1; J: TRBJ1-1; D: .; CDR3: CSARVPGNTEAFF; DNA: TGCAGTGCTAGAGTACCGGGGAACACTGAAGCTTTCTTT
size: few; V: TRBV3-1; J: TRBJ1-4; D: .; CDR3: CASGRRGQNEKLFF; DNA: TGTGCCAGCGGACGCCGAGGGCAAAATGAAAAACTGTTTTTT
size: few; V: TRBV7-2; J: TRBJ1-1; D: TRBD1; CDR3: CASSLAGQRREAFF; DNA: TGTGCCAGCAGCTTAGCGGGACAGAGAAGGGAAGCTTTCTTT
size: many; V: TRBV6-5; J: TRBJ2-7; D: .; CDR3: CASTPGSGGYYEQYF; DNA: TGTGCCAGCACCCCTGGGTCCGGGGGATACTACGAGCAGTACTTC
size: many; V: TRBV10-3; J: TRBJ2-5; D: .; CDR3: CAISPSDSTQETQYF; DNA: TGTGCCATCAGCCCCTCGGACAGCACGCAAGAGACCCAGTACTTC
size: .; V: TRBV7-2; J: TRBJ1-2; D: .; CDR3: CASSFGTFGYTF; DNA: TGTGCCAGCAGCTTCGGGACGTTTGGCTACACCTTC
size: few; V: TRBV20-1; J: TRBJ2-7; D: .; CDR3: CSLRGQYSYEQYF; DNA: TGCAGTTTAAGAGGGCAGTACTCCTACGAGCAGTACTTC
size: few; V: TRBV25-1; J: TRBJ2-2; D: .; CDR3: CASSRKQNTGELFF; DNA: TGTGCCAGCAGTCGTAAACAGAACACCGGGGAGCTGTTTTTT
size: .; V: TRBV28; J: TRBJ2-7; D: .; CDR3: CASSPLDRSWQYF; DNA: TGTGCCAGCAGTCCCCTTGACAGATCCTGGCAGTACTTC